A selection of T cell receptor beta chains follows, all from one sample in a study of CD8 T cells in Susac syndrome. Each CDR3 protein is one row after TCRdb ran MiXCR on the immunoSEQ multiplex PCR reads. The table lists roughly 330,000 distinct CDR3 sequences, about 91% of them singletons, with approximately 0.065% in the top ten. The sequenced sample consisted of CD4+ T cells from PBMCs. Receptors were obtained from a human donor with multiple sclerosis. CDR3s include the opening cysteine and the closing phenylalanine or tryptophan. D genes are given only for firm matches. Clone size is shown for a subset of rows, as once, few, many or a class of expanded clone.

D gene,clone size,J gene,V gene,CDR3 protein,CDR3 DNA
TRBD2,once,TRBJ2-2,TRBV30,CAWSSREGLTGELFF,TGTGCCTGGAGTTCACGGGAGGGCCTTACCGGGGAGCTGTTTTTT
TRBD1,.,TRBJ2-5,TRBV29-1,CSGGQPPQETQYF,TGCAGCGGGGGACAGCCTCCCCAAGAGACCCAGTACTTC
.,few,TRBJ1-1,TRBV6-2/TRBV6-3,CASSLQGPNTEAFF,TGTGCCAGCAGTTTGCAGGGTCCGAACACTGAAGCTTTCTTT
.,.,TRBJ1-3,TRBV2,CASAVTSGNTIYF,TGTGCCAGCGCAGTGACCTCTGGAAACACCATATATTTT
.,.,TRBJ2-1,TRBV30,CAWSVLDNGMGNEQFF,TGTGCCTGGAGTGTACTGGACAACGGGATGGGCAATGAGCAGTTCTTC
.,.,TRBJ2-7,TRBV7-2,CASSYRDGYEQYF,TGTGCCAGCAGCTACCGGGACGGATACGAGCAGTACTTC
.,.,TRBJ2-1,TRBV9,CASSVAPDLYNEQFF,TGTGCCAGCAGCGTAGCCCCGGACTTGTACAATGAGCAGTTCTTC
TRBD1,.,TRBJ2-2,TRBV4-1,CASRVTAGQGTGELFF,TGCGCCAGCAGAGTCACTGCGGGACAGGGGACCGGGGAGCTGTTTTTT
TRBD2,.,TRBJ2-1,TRBV5-4,CASSSGGREYNEQFF,TGTGCCAGCAGCTCGGGGGGGAGGGAGTACAATGAGCAGTTCTTC
TRBD2,few,TRBJ2-5,TRBV7-2,CASSRSGSWETQYF,TGTGCCAGCAGCCGTAGCGGGAGCTGGGAGACCCAGTACTTC
.,.,TRBJ2-2,TRBV7-9,CASSARRLPYGGGELFF,TGTGCCAGCAGCGCCCGCCGCCTTCCATATGGCGGGGGGGAGCTGTTTTTT
.,.,TRBJ1-5,TRBV20-1,CSASPGSQPQHF,TGCAGTGCTAGCCCGGGGAGTCAGCCCCAGCATTTT
.,.,TRBJ1-1,TRBV19,CASSSPGRENTEAFF,TGTGCCAGTAGTTCTCCGGGACGGGAGAACACTGAAGCTTTCTTT
TRBD1,.,TRBJ1-5,TRBV20-1,CSASRDSNFNQPQHF,TGCAGTGCCTCAAGGGACAGCAACTTCAATCAGCCCCAGCATTTT
TRBD1,.,TRBJ2-7,TRBV30,CAWMGTETYEQYF,TGTGCCTGGATGGGGACAGAAACCTACGAGCAGTACTTC
.,.,TRBJ2-1,TRBV27,CASSLRVAHNEQFF,TGTGCCAGCAGTTTAAGGGTGGCCCACAATGAGCAGTTCTTC
TRBD1,.,TRBJ2-2,TRBV7-2,CASRRDRGLGTGELFF,TGTGCCAGCAGGCGGGACAGGGGTCTGGGCACCGGGGAGCTGTTTTTT
.,few,TRBJ2-5,TRBV11-2,CASSLAGLQETQYF,TGTGCCAGCAGCTTGGCCGGCTTACAAGAGACCCAGTACTTC
.,once,TRBJ2-3,TRBV9,CASSPLADYTDTQYF,TGTGCCAGCAGCCCATTAGCGGACTACACAGATACGCAGTATTTT
.,.,TRBJ2-1,TRBV9,CASSGTDNNEQFF,TGTGCCAGCAGCGGGACGGATAACAATGAGCAGTTCTTC
.,.,TRBJ1-4,TRBV3-1,CASSQEPGSEKLFF,TGTGCCAGCAGCCAAGAACCCGGGAGTGAAAAACTGTTTTTT
TRBD1,.,TRBJ1-1,TRBV7-2,CASSWDSTTEAFF,TGTGCCAGCAGCTGGGACAGTACCACTGAAGCTTTCTTT
TRBD1,.,TRBJ1-3,TRBV9,CASSARDRGSFSGNTIYF,TGTGCCAGCAGCGCCCGGGACAGGGGGTCTTTCTCTGGAAACACCATATATTTT
.,.,TRBJ2-5,TRBV7-2,CASSVEGRKETQYF,TGTGCCAGCAGCGTAGAAGGAAGGAAAGAGACCCAGTACTTC
.,.,TRBJ2-7,TRBV6-2/TRBV6-3,CATRRAYEQYF,TGTGCCACGAGGAGGGCCTACGAGCAGTACTTC
TRBD1,.,TRBJ1-2,TRBV7-2,CASSAPGTEKVYTF,TGTGCCAGCAGCGCCCCCGGGACAGAGAAAGTCTACACCTTC
TRBD2,.,TRBJ2-5,TRBV6-2/TRBV6-3,CASSTGTSGRRETQYF,TGTGCCAGCAGTACTGGGACTAGCGGGAGACGAGAGACCCAGTACTTC
TRBD1,once,TRBJ2-3,TRBV5-6,CASSRAGQGFADTQYF,TGTGCCAGCAGCAGAGCCGGACAGGGCTTCGCAGATACGCAGTATTTT
TRBD1,once,TRBJ2-7,TRBV7-3,CASSLAPGQAYEQYF,TGTGCCAGCAGCTTAGCTCCGGGACAGGCCTACGAGCAGTACTTC
TRBD2,.,TRBJ2-1,TRBV7-3,CASSLHSGVSYNEQFF,TGTGCCAGCAGCCTCCATAGCGGGGTCTCCTACAATGAGCAGTTCTTC
.,.,TRBJ2-5,TRBV20-1,CSARWIAQQETQYF,TGCAGTGCTAGATGGATAGCGCAACAAGAGACCCAGTACTTC
.,.,TRBJ1-5,TRBV7-3,CASSGGPHQPQHF,TGTGCCAGCAGCGGGGGTCCCCATCAGCCCCAGCATTTT
.,.,TRBJ1-5,TRBV6-2/TRBV6-3,CASNNERKRQKDQPQHF,TGTGCCAGCAATAACGAGCGAAAACGACAGAAGGATCAGCCCCAGCATTTT
TRBD1,.,TRBJ1-1,TRBV20-1,CSAQSGTGNTEAFF,TGCAGTGCTCAATCCGGGACAGGGAACACTGAAGCTTTCTTT
TRBD1,once,TRBJ2-7,TRBV11-1,CASSRSGQDSYEQYF,TGTGCCAGCAGCCGATCAGGACAGGATAGTTACGAGCAGTACTTC
.,.,TRBJ1-1,TRBV20-1,CSASRPNTEAFF,TGCAGTGCTAGCCGCCCCAACACTGAAGCTTTCTTT
TRBD1,once,TRBJ1-1,TRBV29-1,CSVRTGASEAFF,TGCAGCGTAAGGACAGGGGCGAGTGAAGCTTTCTTT
TRBD2,.,TRBJ2-7,TRBV7-2,CASSFNVAGAGYEQYF,TGTGCCAGCAGCTTCAATGTTGCGGGAGCCGGCTACGAGCAGTACTTC
TRBD2,once,TRBJ2-3,TRBV5-1,CASSLGGAGGSTDTQYF,TGCGCCAGCAGCCTAGGTGGAGCGGGGGGCAGCACAGATACGCAGTATTTT
TRBD2,.,TRBJ2-4,TRBV29-1,CSVGASGGAGQNIQYF,TGCAGCGTTGGCGCTAGCGGGGGGGCTGGGCAAAACATTCAGTACTTC
.,.,TRBJ2-5,TRBV7-2,CASSFSRAGETQYF,TGTGCCAGCAGCTTTTCAAGGGCCGGAGAGACCCAGTACTTC
.,.,TRBJ2-7,TRBV15,CATSTSDTYEQYF,TGTGCCACCAGCACTAGCGATACCTACGAGCAGTACTTC
.,.,TRBJ1-5,TRBV20-1,CSARDPRRPASNQPQHF,TGCAGTGCTAGAGATCCTAGAAGGCCAGCCTCCAATCAGCCCCAGCATTTT
TRBD1,.,TRBJ2-7,TRBV10-3,CAISAGTAYEQYF,TGTGCCATCAGTGCCGGGACAGCCTACGAGCAGTACTTC
.,once,TRBJ2-5,TRBV5-4,CASSLPSVETQYF,TGTGCCAGCAGCCTACCATCGGTGGAGACCCAGTACTTC
.,.,TRBJ1-1,TRBV29-1,CSVSALGVDTEAFF,TGCAGCGTTTCGGCTCTGGGCGTCGACACTGAAGCTTTCTTT
.,.,TRBJ2-2,TRBV5-4,CASSLARGFTGELFF,TGTGCCAGCAGCTTGGCCCGGGGATTCACCGGGGAGCTGTTTTTT
.,.,TRBJ2-3,TRBV5-1,CASSVLADTQYF,TGCGCCAGCAGCGTCCTAGCAGATACGCAGTATTTT
TRBD1,.,TRBJ2-1,TRBV29-1,CSAGQGVSNEQFF,TGCAGCGCTGGACAGGGGGTATCCAATGAGCAGTTCTTC
.,once,TRBJ2-3,TRBV7-2,CASSPPPPPDTQYF,TGTGCCAGCAGCCCACCCCCTCCTCCAGATACGCAGTATTTT
.,.,TRBJ1-1,TRBV14,CASSQEVVAAAFF,TGTGCCAGCAGCCAAGAGGTGGTTGCGGCAGCTTTCTTT
.,.,TRBJ1-3,TRBV11-1,CASSQQGGGNTIYF,TGTGCCAGCAGCCAGCAGGGTGGAGGAAACACCATATATTTT